This TCR beta chain appears in the sequencing data of a study of T cell repertoires in cytomegalovirus infection. On the study more broadly: Researchers turned to recently identified HLA-C-restricted CMV epitopes as well as well-studied HLA-B-restricted ones. Shared public TCR beta signatures pointed to both CMV infection and a matching HLA type.

General study findings and limits: CMV-specific TCR beta clonotypes restricted by HLA-C dominated the ex vivo response.

A single record per CDR3 protein comes from TCRdb applying MiXCR to the reads. The sample gives 300,000 to 400,000 distinct CDR3 sequences, around 25% of which show up once; roughly 15% is in the top ten. Germline lookup yields CDR1 MNHEY and CDR2 SMNVEV (reference sequence). The CDR3 extends over 16 amino acids. This clonotype showed up just a few times. The target antigen is unknown. A junction end diverges from the germline sequence, so it may reflect a read error. The TCR was taken from a human donor in good health (CMV status not recorded). Some clones in this sample may be carry-over from other donors' samples. This specimen was cultured PBMCs, taken from culture after CMV antigen stimulation. The genes are TRBV27 and TRBJ2-2, with 7 bases matching TRBD1. CDR3 in amino acids: CASNLMGQLNTGELFF. Here the CDR3 DNA reads TGTGCCAGCAATTTAATGGGACAGCTGAACACCGGGGAGCTGTTTTTT.